The 4 T cell receptor beta chains reported below all come from one sample, sequenced in a study of CD8+ T cells in alopecia areata. Investigators isolated RNA and reverse transcribed it into cDNA to act as the sequencing template. Profiled with immunoSEQ multiplex PCR; TCRdb holds only in-frame clones, not every one. The profile shows under 150,000 clones, 55% to 60% of them singletons. Sample treatment: oral pan-JAK inhibitor, 5-10 mg twice daily. The specimen was CD4+ T cells sorted from blood, collected at week 24, from a patient treated with tofacitinib. These receptors were obtained from a human donor with alopecia areata.

The chain is built from TRBV7-3 and TRBJ2-7; D possibly matches TRBD1 or TRBD2 (5 bases each). Trimming left V 0 bases short and J 8 bases short, with 14 bases between. The V gene's germline CDR1 is SGHTA and CDR2 FQGTGA. CDR3 length equals 14 residues. CDR3 in amino acids: CASSLTGPPDQQYF. The CDR3 DNA reads as TGTGCCAGCAGCTTAACGGGACCACCAGACCAGCAGTACTTC.

CDR3 region: CATSRAGAGRVEAFF. CDR3 coding DNA: TGTGCCACCAGCAGAGCCGGGGCCGGCCGGGTTGAAGCTTTCTTT. The gene calls are TRBV15 and TRBJ1-1; D possibly corresponds to TRBD1 (5 bases). V was cut by 1 base and J by 7 bases, with 16 bases left in between. Germline assignment: CDR1 LNHNV and CDR2 YYDKDF (reference sequence). The CDR3 covers 15 residues.

The V gene is TRBV11-3, the J gene TRBJ2-2, with D possibly TRBD2 on 6 matching bases. Trimming removed 1 base from V and 4 bases from J, with 13 bases in between. The CDR3 extends over 16 amino acids. The germline V gene has CDR1 SGHNT and CDR2 YENEEA. The CDR3 loop is CASSLGGRPATGELFF. DNA for the CDR3: TGTGCCAGCAGCTTAGGTGGGAGGCCTGCCACCGGGGAGCTGTTTTTT.

The chain joins TRBV4-3 to TRBJ2-7, with D maybe TRBD1 (5 bases). V was pared by 4 bases and J by 5 bases, with 15 bases between. The CDR3 contains 14 residues. Germline values: CDR1 LGHNA, CDR2 YSLEER. CDR3 in amino acids: CASSRTGLDNEQYF. In nucleotides, the CDR3 is TGCGCCAGCAGCCGAACAGGCCTAGACAACGAGCAGTACTTC.